The clone carrying this T cell receptor beta chain was counted ten times or more. These data originate in a study of identical twins. A template switching step contributed a universal primer site, while unique molecular identifiers were present in the cDNA. MiXCR, run by TCRdb on the 5' RACE reads, gives a single entry per CDR3 protein. The data contain roughly 230,000 distinct CDR3 sequences, around 8% of them singletons. The sample also formed part of further work on yellow fever vaccine responses in identical twins. That work adds: Twins' vaccine T cell responses reportedly seemed partly convergent and partly personalized.

What was sequenced was CD8+ T cells sorted from blood. This sequence was found in a young woman in good health.

DNA for the CDR3: TGTGCCAGCAGCACCTCCAGGGAGGGCACCGGGGAGCTGTTTTTT. As protein: CASSTSREGTGELFF. The V gene is TRBV7-9, the J gene TRBJ2-2; TRBD2 agrees at 7 bases. Looked up from germline, CDR1 is SEHNR and CDR2 is FQNEAQ (reference sequence). With 5 bases clipped from V and 4 bases from J, the junction kept 7 bases outside the gene matches. The CDR3 is 15 amino acids.